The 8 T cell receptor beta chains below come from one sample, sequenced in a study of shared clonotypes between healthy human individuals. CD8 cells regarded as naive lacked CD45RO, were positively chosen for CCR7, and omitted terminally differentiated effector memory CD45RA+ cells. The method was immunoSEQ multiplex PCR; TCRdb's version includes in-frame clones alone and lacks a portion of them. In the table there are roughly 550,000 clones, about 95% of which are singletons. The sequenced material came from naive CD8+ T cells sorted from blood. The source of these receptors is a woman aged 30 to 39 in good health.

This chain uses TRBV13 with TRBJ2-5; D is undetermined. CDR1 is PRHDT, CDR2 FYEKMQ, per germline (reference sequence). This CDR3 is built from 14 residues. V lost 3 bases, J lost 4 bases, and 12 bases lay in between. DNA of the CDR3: TGTGCCAGCAGCTTTTTACAACCAAGAGAGACCCAGTACTTC. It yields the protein CASSFLQPRETQYF.

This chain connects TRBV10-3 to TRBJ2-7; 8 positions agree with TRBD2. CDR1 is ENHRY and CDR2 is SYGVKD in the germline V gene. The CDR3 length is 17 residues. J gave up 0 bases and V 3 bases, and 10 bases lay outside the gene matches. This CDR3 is CAISDGGVGKGSYEQYF. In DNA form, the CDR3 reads TGTGCCATCAGTGACGGGGGGGTAGGGAAAGGCTCCTACGAGCAGTACTTC.

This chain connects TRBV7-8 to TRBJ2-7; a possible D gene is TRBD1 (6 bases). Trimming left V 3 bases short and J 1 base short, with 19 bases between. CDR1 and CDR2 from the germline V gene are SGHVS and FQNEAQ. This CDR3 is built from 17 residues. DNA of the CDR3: TGTGCCAGCAGCTTCCGTCCAGGGGTCGGTAGGTCCTACGAGCAGTACTTC. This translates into CASSFRPGVGRSYEQYF.

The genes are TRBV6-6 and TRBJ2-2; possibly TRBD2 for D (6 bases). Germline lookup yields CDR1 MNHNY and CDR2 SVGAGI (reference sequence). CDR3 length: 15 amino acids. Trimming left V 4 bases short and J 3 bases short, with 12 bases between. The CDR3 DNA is TGTGCCAGCAGTTCCCTAGCGCTACACACCGGGGAGCTGTTTTTT. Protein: CASSSLALHTGELFF.

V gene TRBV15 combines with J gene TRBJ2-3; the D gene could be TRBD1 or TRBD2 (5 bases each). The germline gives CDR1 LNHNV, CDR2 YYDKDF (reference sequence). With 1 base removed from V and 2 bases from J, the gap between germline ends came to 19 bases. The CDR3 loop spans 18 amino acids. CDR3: CATSRGGFGAALTDTQYF. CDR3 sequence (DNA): TGTGCCACCAGCAGAGGGGGGTTTGGAGCGGCTCTCACAGATACGCAGTATTTT. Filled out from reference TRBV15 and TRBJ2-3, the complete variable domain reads DAMVIQNPRYQVTQFGKPVTLSCSQTLNHNVMYWYQQKSSQAPKLLFHYYDKDFNNEADTPDNFQSRRPNTSFCFLDIRSPGLGDTAMYLCATSRGGFGAALTDTQYFGPGTRLTVL.

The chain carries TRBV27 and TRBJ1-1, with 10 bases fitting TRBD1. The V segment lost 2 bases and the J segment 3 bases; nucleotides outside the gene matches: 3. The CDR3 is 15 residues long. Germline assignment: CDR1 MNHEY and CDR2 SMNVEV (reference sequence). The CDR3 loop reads CASSLDRGRYTEAFF. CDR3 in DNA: TGTGCCAGCAGTTTAGACAGGGGGCGATACACTGAAGCTTTCTTT.

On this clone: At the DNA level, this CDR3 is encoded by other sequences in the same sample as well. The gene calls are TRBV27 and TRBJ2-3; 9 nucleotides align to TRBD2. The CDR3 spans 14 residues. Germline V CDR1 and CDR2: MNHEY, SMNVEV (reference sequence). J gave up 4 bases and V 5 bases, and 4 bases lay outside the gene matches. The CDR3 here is CASSLAGSPDTQYF. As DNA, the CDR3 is TGTGCCAGCAGTCTAGCGGGATCCCCAGATACGCAGTATTTT.

CDR3 in DNA: TGCGCCAGCAGAGGACTAGTTCGGGGCCATAACTATGGCTACACCTTC. It encodes CASRGLVRGHNYGYTF. J is TRBJ1-2 and V is TRBV10-2; TRBD1 might be the D (5 bases). This CDR3 is 16 amino acids long. Per germline, CDR1 WSHSY and CDR2 SAAADI. V lost 6 bases and J 1 base, leaving 18 bases between the germline ends.